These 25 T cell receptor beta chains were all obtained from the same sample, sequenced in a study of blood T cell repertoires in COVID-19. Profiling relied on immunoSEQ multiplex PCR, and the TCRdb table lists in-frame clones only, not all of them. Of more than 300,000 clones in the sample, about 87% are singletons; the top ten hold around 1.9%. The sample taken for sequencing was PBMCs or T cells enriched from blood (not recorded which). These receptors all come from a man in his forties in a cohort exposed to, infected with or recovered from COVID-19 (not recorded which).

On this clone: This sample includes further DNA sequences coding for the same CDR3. The DNA of the CDR3 is TGCGCCAGCAGCCCCGGACTAGCGGCCTACGAGCAGTACTTC. It is translated as CASSPGLAAYEQYF. The chain couples TRBV5-1 to TRBJ2-7, with 10 positions matching TRBD2. This CDR3 comprises 14 residues. Trimming took 4 bases from V and 2 from J; bases not matched to a gene: 3. The germline V gene encodes CDR1 SGHRS and CDR2 YFSETQ. Full variable domain (outside the CDR3, taken from reference TRBV5-1 and TRBJ2-7): KAGVTQTPRYLIKTRGQQVTLSCSPISGHRSVSWYQQTPGQGLQFLFEYFSETQRNKGNFPGRFSGRQFSNSRSEMNVSTLELGDSALYLCASSPGLAAYEQYFGPGTRLTVT.

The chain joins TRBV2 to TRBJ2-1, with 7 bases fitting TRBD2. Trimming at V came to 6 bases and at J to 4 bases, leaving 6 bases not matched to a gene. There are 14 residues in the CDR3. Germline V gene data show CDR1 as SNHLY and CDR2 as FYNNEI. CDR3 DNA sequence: TGTGCCAGCAGAACGGGAGGCGCTTACAATGAGCAGTTCTTC. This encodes CASRTGGAYNEQFF.

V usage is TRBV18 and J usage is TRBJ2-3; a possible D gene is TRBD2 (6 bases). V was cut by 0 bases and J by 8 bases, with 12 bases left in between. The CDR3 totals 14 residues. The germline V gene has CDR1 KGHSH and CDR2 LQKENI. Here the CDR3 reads CASSPPGGYSTQYF. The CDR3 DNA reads TGTGCCAGCTCACCACCGGGGGGATATAGTACGCAGTATTTT.

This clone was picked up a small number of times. The CDR3 region is CASSMRTGNEEKLFF. The CDR3 DNA is TGTGCCAGTAGTATGCGGACAGGGAACGAAGAAAAACTGTTTTTT. This chain uses TRBV19 with TRBJ1-4; TRBD1 aligns across 8 bases. Germline lookup yields CDR1 LNHDA and CDR2 SQIVND (reference sequence). V lost 3 bases to trimming and J lost 8 bases; unmatched junction nucleotides: 8. This CDR3 has 15 residues.

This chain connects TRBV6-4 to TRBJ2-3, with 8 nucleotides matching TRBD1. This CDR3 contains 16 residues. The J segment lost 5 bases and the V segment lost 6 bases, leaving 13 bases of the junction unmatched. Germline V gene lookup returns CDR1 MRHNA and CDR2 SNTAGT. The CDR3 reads CASSRDRLRQGDTQYF. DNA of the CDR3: TGTGCCAGCAGCAGGGACAGGCTCAGACAGGGAGATACGCAGTATTTT.

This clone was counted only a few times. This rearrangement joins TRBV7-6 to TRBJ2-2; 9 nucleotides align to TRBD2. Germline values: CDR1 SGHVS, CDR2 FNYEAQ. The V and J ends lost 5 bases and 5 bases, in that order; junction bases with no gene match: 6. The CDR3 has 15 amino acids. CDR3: CASSPGLAMTGELFF. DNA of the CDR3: TGTGCCAGCAGCCCCGGACTAGCGATGACCGGGGAGCTGTTTTTT. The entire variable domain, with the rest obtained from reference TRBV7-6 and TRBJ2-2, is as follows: GAGVSQSPRYKVTKRGQDVALRCDPISGHVSLYWYRQALGQGPEFLTYFNYEAQQDKSGLPNDRFSAERPEGSISTLTIQRTEQRDSAMYRCASSPGLAMTGELFFGEGSRLTVL.

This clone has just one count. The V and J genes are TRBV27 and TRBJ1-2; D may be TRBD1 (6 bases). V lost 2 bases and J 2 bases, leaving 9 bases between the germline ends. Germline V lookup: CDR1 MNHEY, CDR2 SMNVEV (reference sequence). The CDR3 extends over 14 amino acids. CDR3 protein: CASSLNRENYGYTF. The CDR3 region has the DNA TGTGCCAGCAGTTTAAACAGGGAGAACTATGGCTACACCTTC.

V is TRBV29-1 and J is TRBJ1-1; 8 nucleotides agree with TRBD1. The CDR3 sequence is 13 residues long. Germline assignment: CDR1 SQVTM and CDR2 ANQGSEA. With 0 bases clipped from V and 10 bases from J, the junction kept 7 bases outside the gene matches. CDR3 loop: CSVEEAAGGIAFF. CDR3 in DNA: TGCAGCGTTGAAGAGGCGGCAGGGGGCATAGCTTTCTTT.

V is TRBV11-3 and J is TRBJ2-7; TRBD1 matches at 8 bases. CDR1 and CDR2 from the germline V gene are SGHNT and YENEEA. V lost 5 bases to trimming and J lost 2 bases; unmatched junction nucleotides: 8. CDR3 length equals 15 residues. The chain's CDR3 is CASSEQTRGPYEQYF. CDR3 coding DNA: TGTGCCAGCAGCGAACAGACCAGGGGGCCCTACGAGCAGTACTTC. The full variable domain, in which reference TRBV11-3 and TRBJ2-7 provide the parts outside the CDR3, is EAGVVQSPRYKIIEKKQPVAFWCNPISGHNTLYWYLQNLGQGPELLIRYENEEAVDDSQLPKDRFSAERLKGVDSTLKIQPAELGDSAVYLCASSEQTRGPYEQYFGPGTRLTVT.

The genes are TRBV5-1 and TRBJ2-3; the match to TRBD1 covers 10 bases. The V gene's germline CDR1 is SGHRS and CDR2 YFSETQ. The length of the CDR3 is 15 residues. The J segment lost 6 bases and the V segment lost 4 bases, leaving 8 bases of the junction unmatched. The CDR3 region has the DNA TGCGCCAGCAGCGCCGGGACAGGGGTTGGGGATACGCAGTATTTT. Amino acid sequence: CASSAGTGVGDTQYF.

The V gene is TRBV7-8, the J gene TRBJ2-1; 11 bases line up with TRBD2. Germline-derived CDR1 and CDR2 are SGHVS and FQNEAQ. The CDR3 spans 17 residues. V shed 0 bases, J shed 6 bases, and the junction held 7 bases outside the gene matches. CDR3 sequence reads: CASSLARVAGGGNEQFF. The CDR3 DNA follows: TGTGCCAGCAGCTTAGCCCGGGTAGCGGGAGGGGGCAATGAGCAGTTCTTC.

This CDR3 is CASSKGGAEAFF. The CDR3 DNA follows: TGTGCCAGCTCCAAGGGCGGGGCAGAAGCTTTCTTT. The J gene is TRBJ1-1, the V gene TRBV18; possible D gene TRBD1, 5 bases. The germline V gene encodes CDR1 KGHSH and CDR2 LQKENI. V was clipped by 6 bases and J by 8 bases, with 13 bases between them. The CDR3 runs to 12 residues. Complete variable domain (other parts from reference TRBV18 and TRBJ1-1): NAGVMQNPRHLVRRRGQEARLRCSPMKGHSHVYWYRQLPEEGLKFMVYLQKENIIDESGMPKERFSAEFPKEGPSILRIQQVVRGDSAAYFCASSKGGAEAFFGQGTRLTVV.

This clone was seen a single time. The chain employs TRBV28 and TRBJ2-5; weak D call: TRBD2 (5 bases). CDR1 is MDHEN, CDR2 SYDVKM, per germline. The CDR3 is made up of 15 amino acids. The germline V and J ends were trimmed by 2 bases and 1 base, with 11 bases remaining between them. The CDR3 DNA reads TGTGCCAGCAGTTTACCTGGACGGGGCCAAGAGACCCAGTACTTC. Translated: CASSLPGRGQETQYF.

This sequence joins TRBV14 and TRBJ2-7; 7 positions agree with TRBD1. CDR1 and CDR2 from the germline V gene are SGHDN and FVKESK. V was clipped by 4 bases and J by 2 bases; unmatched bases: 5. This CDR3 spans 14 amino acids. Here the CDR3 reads CASSRQQGTYEQYF. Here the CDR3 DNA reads TGTGCCAGCAGCCGGCAACAGGGGACCTACGAGCAGTACTTC.

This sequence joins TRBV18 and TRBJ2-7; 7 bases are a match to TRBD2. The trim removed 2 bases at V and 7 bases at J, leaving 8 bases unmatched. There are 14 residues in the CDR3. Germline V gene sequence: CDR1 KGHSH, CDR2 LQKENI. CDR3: CASSPSGREGEQYF. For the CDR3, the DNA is TGTGCCAGCTCACCAAGCGGCAGGGAGGGTGAGCAGTACTTC.

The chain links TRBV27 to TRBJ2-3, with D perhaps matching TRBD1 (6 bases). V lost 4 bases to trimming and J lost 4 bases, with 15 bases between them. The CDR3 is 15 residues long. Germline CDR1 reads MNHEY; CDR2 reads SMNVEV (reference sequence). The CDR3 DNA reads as TGTGCCAGCAGTTATCAGGGGCCCCCGGCAGATACGCAGTATTTT. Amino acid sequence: CASSYQGPPADTQYF.

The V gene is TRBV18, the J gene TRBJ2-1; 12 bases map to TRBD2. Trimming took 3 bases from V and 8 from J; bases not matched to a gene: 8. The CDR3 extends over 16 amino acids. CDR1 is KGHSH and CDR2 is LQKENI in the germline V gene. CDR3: CASSPYASGRVDEQFF. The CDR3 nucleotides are TGTGCCAGCTCACCTTACGCTAGCGGGAGGGTTGATGAGCAGTTCTTC. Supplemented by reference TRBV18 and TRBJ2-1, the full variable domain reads NAGVMQNPRHLVRRRGQEARLRCSPMKGHSHVYWYRQLPEEGLKFMVYLQKENIIDESGMPKERFSAEFPKEGPSILRIQQVVRGDSAAYFCASSPYASGRVDEQFFGPGTRLTVL.

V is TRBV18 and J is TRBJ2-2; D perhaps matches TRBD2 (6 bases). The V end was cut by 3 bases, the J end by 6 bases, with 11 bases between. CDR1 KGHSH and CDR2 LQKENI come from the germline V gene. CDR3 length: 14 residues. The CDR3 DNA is TGTGCCAGCTCACCTCTGGAGGGGTCCGGGGAGCTGTTTTTT. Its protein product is CASSPLEGSGELFF.

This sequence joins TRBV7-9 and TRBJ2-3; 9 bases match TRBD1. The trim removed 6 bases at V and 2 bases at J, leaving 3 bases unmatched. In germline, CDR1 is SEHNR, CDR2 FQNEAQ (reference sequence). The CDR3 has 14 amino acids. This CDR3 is CASSQQGATDTQYF. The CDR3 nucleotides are TGTGCCAGCAGTCAACAGGGGGCCACAGATACGCAGTATTTT. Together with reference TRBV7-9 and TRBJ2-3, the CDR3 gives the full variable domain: DTGVSQNPRHKITKRGQNVTFRCDPISEHNRLYWYRQTLGQGPEFLTYFQNEAQLEKSRLLSDRFSAERPKGSFSTLEIQRTEQGDSAMYLCASSQQGATDTQYFGPGTRLTVL.

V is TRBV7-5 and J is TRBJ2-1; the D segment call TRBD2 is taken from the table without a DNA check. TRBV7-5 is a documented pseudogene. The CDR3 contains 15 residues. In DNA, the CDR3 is TGTGTCAGAAGCCCTACTAGCGGGGCTAACAATGAGCAGTTCTTC. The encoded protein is CVRSPTSGANNEQFF.

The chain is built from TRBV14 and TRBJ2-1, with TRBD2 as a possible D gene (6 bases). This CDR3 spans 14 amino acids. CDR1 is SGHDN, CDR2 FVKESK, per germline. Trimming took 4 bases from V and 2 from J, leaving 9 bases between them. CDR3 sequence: CASSPRTTYNEQFF. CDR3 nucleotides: TGTGCCAGCAGCCCCCGGACTACCTACAATGAGCAGTTCTTC.

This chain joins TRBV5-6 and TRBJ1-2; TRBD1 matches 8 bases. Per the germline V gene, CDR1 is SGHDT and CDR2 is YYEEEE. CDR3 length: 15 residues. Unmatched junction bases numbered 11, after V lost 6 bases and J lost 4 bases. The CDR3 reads CASTISPGGGYGYTF. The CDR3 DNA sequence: TGTGCCAGCACCATATCCCCAGGGGGCGGCTATGGCTACACCTTC.

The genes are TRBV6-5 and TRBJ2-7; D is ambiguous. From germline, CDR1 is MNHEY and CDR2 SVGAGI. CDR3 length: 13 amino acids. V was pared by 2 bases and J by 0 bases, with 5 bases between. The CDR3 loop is CASSYAYSYEQYF. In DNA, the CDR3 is TGTGCCAGCAGTTACGCGTACTCCTACGAGCAGTACTTC.

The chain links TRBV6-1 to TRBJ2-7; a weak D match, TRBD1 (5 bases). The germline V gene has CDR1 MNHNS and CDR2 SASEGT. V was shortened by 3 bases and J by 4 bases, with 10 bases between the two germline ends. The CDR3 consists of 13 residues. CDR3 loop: CASSETRVYEQYF. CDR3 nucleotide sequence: TGTGCCAGCAGTGAGACCAGGGTGTACGAGCAGTACTTC.

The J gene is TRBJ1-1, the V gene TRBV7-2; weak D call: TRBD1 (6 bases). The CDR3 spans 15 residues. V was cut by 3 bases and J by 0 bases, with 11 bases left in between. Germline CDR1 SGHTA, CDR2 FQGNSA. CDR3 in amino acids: CASSFSTGLNTEAFF. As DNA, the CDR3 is TGTGCCAGCAGCTTTTCCACAGGGCTGAACACTGAAGCTTTCTTT.